Below are 3 T cell receptor beta chains sequenced from a single sample in a study of radiotherapy plus CTLA-4 blockade in lung cancer. TCRdb's copy holds only in-frame clones and misses some; the assay was immunoSEQ multiplex PCR. The repertoire holds approximately 97,000 clones, with roughly four fifths as singletons. Sample: peripheral blood, taken from a patient treated with radiotherapy plus ipilimumab. Every receptor here comes from a human donor with non-small cell lung cancer who had stable disease on radiotherapy plus ipilimumab.

For the CDR3, the DNA is TGTGCCAGCAGCTTGGATACTGGATGGGGGGGAGTGGAGACCCAGTACTTC. Protein sequence: CASSLDTGWGGVETQYF. The J gene is TRBJ2-5, the V gene TRBV5-6; 7 bases line up with TRBD2. The CDR3 is 17 amino acids. Trimming cost V 0 bases and J 5 bases; bases outside gene matches: 13. From germline, CDR1 is SGHDT and CDR2 YYEEEE. Together with reference TRBV5-6 and TRBJ2-5, the CDR3 gives the full variable domain: DAGVTQSPTHLIKTRGQQVTLRCSPKSGHDTVSWYQQALGQGPQFIFQYYEEEERQRGNFPDRFSGHQFPNYSSELNVNALLLGDSALYLCASSLDTGWGGVETQYFGPGTRLLVL.

J is TRBJ1-2 and V is TRBV10-2, with a weak D call TRBD1 (5 bases). The CDR3 consists of 14 residues. Germline assignment: CDR1 WSHSY and CDR2 SAAADI. V was pared by 2 bases and J by 5 bases, with 12 bases between. The CDR3 region has the DNA TGCGCCAGCAGTGAGGTGGGACTGAATTATGGCTACACCTTC. It is translated as CASSEVGLNYGYTF.

This clone occurred once. The V gene is TRBV19, the J gene TRBJ2-5, with 7 bases that match TRBD2. The junction had 4 bases not matched to a gene; V was cut back by 1 base and J by 5 bases. Per germline, CDR1 LNHDA and CDR2 SQIVND (reference sequence). This CDR3 comprises 14 residues. This CDR3 is CASSIGGGGETQYF. Here the CDR3 DNA reads TGTGCCAGTAGTATAGGTGGGGGAGGGGAGACCCAGTACTTC.